This T cell receptor beta chain was identified during a study of blood T cell repertoires in COVID-19. The overall study: The United States, Italy and Spain provided the acute and convalescent COVID-19 samples. In each case, the material was cDNA or gDNA derived from T cells, B-cell-depleted T cells, or PBMCs.

One Seattle source followed patients from active infection through their disease course. Original handling: Reference gene primer amplification in the assay estimated nucleated cell counts. Profiling relied on immunoSEQ multiplex PCR, and the TCRdb table lists in-frame clones only, not all of them. The DNA was the basis for D and trimming; V, J and clone size are from that table. The sample holds about 160,000 clones, less than 85% seen once. The V and J ends lost 2 bases and 4 bases, in that order; junction bases with no gene match: 5. The CDR3 runs 15 residues. Germline V gene sequence: CDR1 SGHNT, CDR2 YYREEE (reference sequence). This clone was counted once.

The source of this sequence is a woman aged 55 to 70 with COVID-19, enrolled during active disease. Sequencing was done on a sample of peripheral blood. V usage is TRBV5-4 and J usage is TRBJ1-4; 7 nucleotides line up with TRBD1. The CDR3 nucleotides are TGTGCCAGCAGCTTTGGGGGACAGATTAATGAAAAACTGTTTTTT. Encoded protein: CASSFGGQINEKLFF.